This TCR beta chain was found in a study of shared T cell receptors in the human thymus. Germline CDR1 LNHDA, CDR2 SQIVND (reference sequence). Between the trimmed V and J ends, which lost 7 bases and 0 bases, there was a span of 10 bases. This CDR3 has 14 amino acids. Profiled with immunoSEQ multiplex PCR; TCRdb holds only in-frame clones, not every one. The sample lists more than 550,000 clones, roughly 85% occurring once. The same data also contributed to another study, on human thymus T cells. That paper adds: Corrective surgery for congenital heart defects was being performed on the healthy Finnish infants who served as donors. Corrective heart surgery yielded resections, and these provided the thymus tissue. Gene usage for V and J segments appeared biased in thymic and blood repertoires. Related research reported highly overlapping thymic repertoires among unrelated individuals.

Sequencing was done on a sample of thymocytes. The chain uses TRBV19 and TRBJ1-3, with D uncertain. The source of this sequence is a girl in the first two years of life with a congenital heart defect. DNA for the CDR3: TGTGCCAGTATTGAAACGAGCTCTGGAAACACCATATATTTT. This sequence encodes CASIETSSGNTIYF.